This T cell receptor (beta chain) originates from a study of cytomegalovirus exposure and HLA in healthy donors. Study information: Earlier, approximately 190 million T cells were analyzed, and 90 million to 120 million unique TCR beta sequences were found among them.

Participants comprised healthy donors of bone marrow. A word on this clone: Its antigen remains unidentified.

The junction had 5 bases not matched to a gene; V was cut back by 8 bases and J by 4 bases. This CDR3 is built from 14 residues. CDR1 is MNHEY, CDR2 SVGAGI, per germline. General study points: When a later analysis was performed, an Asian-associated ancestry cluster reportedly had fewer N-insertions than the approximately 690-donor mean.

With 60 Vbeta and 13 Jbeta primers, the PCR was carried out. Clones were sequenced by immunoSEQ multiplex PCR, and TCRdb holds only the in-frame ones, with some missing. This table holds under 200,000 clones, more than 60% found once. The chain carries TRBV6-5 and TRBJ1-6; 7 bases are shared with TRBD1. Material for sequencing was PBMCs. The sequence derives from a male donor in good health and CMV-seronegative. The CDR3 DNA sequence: TGTGCCAGCGGTCCGGGACAGTATAATTCACCCCTCCACTTT. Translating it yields CASGPGQYNSPLHF.